This TCR beta chain was identified during a study of CD8+ T cells in alopecia areata. About the study: For 6 to 18 months, tofacitinib was taken, and 6 months off drug followed. Study-wide results and caveats: Researchers report lesional scalp, most notably alopecia totalis/universalis, outstripped normal scalp in clonality.

Sequencing templates came from extracted RNA that was reverse transcribed into cDNA. The table came from immunoSEQ multiplex PCR; TCRdb's copy has only in-frame clones and leaves some out. Of about 140,000 clones listed, about 86% are singletons. Treatment reported: oral pan-JAK inhibitor, 5-10 mg twice daily. Sampling of alopecia areata patients yielded lesional scalp punch biopsies as well as peripheral blood. This CDR3 has 15 residues. Germline V gene lookup returns CDR1 MNHEY and CDR2 SVGAGI. Trimming took 6 bases from V and 7 from J; bases not matched to a gene: 10. Concerning this clone itself: Its specificity is unknown.

The chain links TRBV6-5 to TRBJ1-4; 8 nucleotides match TRBD1. This sample comprised CD8+ T cells sorted from blood, obtained at week 4, from a patient treated with tofacitinib. The receptor's source is a human donor with alopecia areata. The CDR3 DNA sequence: TGTGCCAGCAGACCCTGGACAGGGTATAGTGAAAAACTGTTTTTT. It encodes CASRPWTGYSEKLFF.